One and the same sample provided the 26 T cell receptor beta chains below, sequenced in a study of T cell clonality in common variable immunodeficiency. Generated by immunoSEQ multiplex PCR, the TCRdb table keeps only in-frame clones and is missing some. The sample shows tens of thousands of clones, none of them appearing just once. The sample was peripheral blood mononuclear cells. Receptor source: a person aged 18 to 75 in good health.

In this sample, this clone turned up many times. The sequenced fragment ends 3 residues before the CDR3 boundary, so the rest is inferred from the germline J gene. This rearrangement joins TRBV30 to TRBJ2-5; perhaps TRBD1 as D (6 bases). V lost 8 bases to trimming and J lost 2 bases, with 18 bases between them. CDR1 and CDR2 (germline): GTSNPN, SVGIG (reference sequence). The CDR3 consists of 14 residues. The sequenced part of the CDR3 DNA is TGTGCCGGACAGCTCTGGGGGAGTCAAGAGACC. Protein sequence: CAGQLWGSQET. The whole CDR3 reads CAGQLWGSQETQYF.

This clone was detected many times. The CDR3 end is not reached by the read, which stops 3 residues before it; the germline J gene fills it in. The chain employs TRBV6-4 and TRBJ1-5; 7 nucleotides align to TRBD1. With 10 bases clipped from V and 2 bases from J, the junction kept 14 bases outside the gene matches. CDR1 is MRHNA and CDR2 is SNTAGT in the germline V gene. The CDR3 is 16 residues long. The CDR3 DNA, read in part, is TGTGCCACCTACTTAGTTGACAGGGTCGGCAATCAGCCC. The encoded protein is CATYLVDRVGNQP. The entire CDR3 protein is CATYLVDRVGNQPQHF.

This clone was recorded at least ten times. The missing CDR3 end, 3 residues past where the read stops, is filled in from the germline J gene. V is TRBV5-1 and J is TRBJ1-1; no clear D gene. Trimming stripped 2 bases from V and 2 bases from J, with 10 bases between. Germline CDR1 reads SGHRS; CDR2 reads YFSETQ. The CDR3 is 14 residues long. This CDR3 is CASSLTQVNTEAFF. The part of the CDR3 DNA that was read is TGCGCCAGCAGCTTAACTCAGGTAAACACTGAA.

This clone was seen many times. The read ends 3 residues before the CDR3 terminus; that terminus is restored from the germline J gene. This chain uses TRBV20-1 with TRBJ2-2; 9 bases are shared with TRBD1. This CDR3 region has 15 residues. From germline, CDR1 is DFQATT and CDR2 SNEGSKA (reference sequence). The CDR3 region is CSARDRRTGVLRLFF. CDR3 DNA, as far as it was read: TGCAGTGCTAGAGATCGGAGGACAGGGGTATTACGG.

This clone was observed at least ten times. The CDR3 is cut off 3 residues early in the read; its end comes from the germline J gene. V gene TRBV5-6 combines with J gene TRBJ2-5; TRBD1 is a possible D gene (5 bases). Trimming shortened V by 3 bases and J by 5 bases, and 17 bases separated the two germline ends. The CDR3 totals 15 residues. Germline lookup yields CDR1 SGHDT and CDR2 YYEEEE. This chain's CDR3 is CASSYSSWGLETQYF. The CDR3 DNA, read in part, is TGTGCCAGCAGCTACAGCTCATGGGGCCTGGAGACC.

This clone was observed at least ten times. CDR3 sequence: CRGTPGDQETQYF. Incomplete CDR3 DNA: TGCAGGGGGACTCCGGGGGACCAAGAGACC. The chain is built from TRBV20-1 and TRBJ2-5; D may be TRBD2 (6 bases). The CDR3 is cut off 3 residues early in the read; its end comes from the germline J gene. The CDR3 runs 13 residues. Looked up from germline, CDR1 is DFQATT and CDR2 is SNEGSKA (reference sequence).

This clone was recorded many times. The read finishes 3 residues shy of the CDR3 end, and the germline J gene is used to complete it. The chain employs TRBV5-1 and TRBJ2-3; TRBD2 is a possible D gene (6 bases). The CDR3 totals 16 residues. Germline V gives CDR1 SGHRS, CDR2 YFSETQ. V was pared by 4 bases and J by 1 base, with 16 bases between. The chain's CDR3 is CASSPNVGGGTDTQYF. CDR3 DNA (partial): TGCGCCAGCAGCCCGAATGTGGGGGGAGGCACAGATACG. Supplemented by reference TRBV5-1 and TRBJ2-3, the full variable domain reads KAGVTQTPRYLIKTRGQQVTLSCSPISGHRSVSWYQQTPGQGLQFLFEYFSETQRNKGNFPGRFSGRQFSNSRSEMNVSTLELGDSALYLCASSPNVGGGTDTQYFGPGTRLTVL.

This clone appeared a few times. The sequence runs out 3 residues before the end of the CDR3; the remainder is reconstructed from the germline J gene. The chain links TRBV18 to TRBJ2-3, with 7 bases matching TRBD1. The CDR3 is 14 residues long. Germline V gene lookup returns CDR1 KGHSH and CDR2 LQKENI. Partial CDR3 DNA: TGTGCCAGCTCATCTCCAGGGGGTCAAGAGACG. Translating gives CASSSPGGQET. The CDR3 in its entirety is CASSSPGGQETQYF.

This clone has at least ten counts. The CDR3 end falls 3 residues outside the read, so it is completed with the germline J gene. The V gene is TRBV5-1, the J gene TRBJ2-3; 10 bases match TRBD1. The CDR3 runs to 15 residues. CDR1 and CDR2 (germline): SGHRS, YFSETQ. The junction had 4 bases not matched to a gene; V was cut back by 1 base and J by 5 bases. The sequenced part of the CDR3 DNA is TGCGCCAGCAGCTTGAGGGGGACAGGGGAAGATACG. This translates into CASSLRGTGEDT. The complete CDR3 protein is CASSLRGTGEDTQYF.

This clone was seen a few times. The observed sequence ends 3 residues before the CDR3 terminus, with the missing tail filled in from the germline J gene. The V and J genes are TRBV18 and TRBJ1-2; a weak D match, TRBD1 (6 bases). This CDR3 region has 13 residues. Looked up from germline, CDR1 is KGHSH and CDR2 is LQKENI. CDR3 residues: CASSAAWTEDYTF. CDR3 DNA (partial): TGTGCCAGCTCAGCCGCGTGGACAGAAGAC.

This clone was counted many times. With the read ending 3 residues before the CDR3 end, the germline J gene is used to fill in that end. The chain joins TRBV7-3 to TRBJ1-2; D uncertain. V was trimmed by 2 bases and J by 2 bases, leaving 6 bases between them. This CDR3 comprises 13 residues. Looked up from germline, CDR1 is SGHTA and CDR2 is FQGTGA. CDR3 sequence: CASSLQGNYGYTF. Incomplete CDR3 DNA: TGTGCCAGCAGCTTACAAGGGAACTATGGC.

This clone was found many times. From the germline J gene comes the end of the CDR3, since the read stops 3 residues before it. The rearrangement joins TRBV6-2 or TRBV6-3 to TRBJ2-7; no reliable D call. Per the germline V gene, CDR1 is MNHEY and CDR2 is SVGEGT. The CDR3 has 12 residues. The V end was cut by 5 bases, the J end by 2 bases, with 7 bases between. The covered CDR3 bases are TGTGCCAGCAGTCTCAACACCTACGAG. It codes for CASSLNTYE. The whole CDR3 is CASSLNTYEQYF.

Many counts were recorded for this clone. The read terminates 3 residues ahead of where the CDR3 ends, so the germline J gene completes it. The V gene is TRBV30, the J gene TRBJ1-2; D not certain. CDR1 is GTSNPN, CDR2 SVGIG, per germline (reference sequence). The CDR3 has 13 residues. Trimming left V 4 bases short and J 1 base short, with 10 bases between. CDR3 protein: CAWKYPHNYGYTF. The sequenced CDR3 bases are TGTGCCTGGAAGTACCCACATAACTATGGC.

About this clone: Sequencing ends 3 residues short of the CDR3 end; the germline J gene provides the rest. The chain joins TRBV30 to TRBJ1-2, with D perhaps matching TRBD1 (5 bases). The CDR3 covers 15 residues. From germline, CDR1 is GTSNPN and CDR2 SVGIG (reference sequence). CDR3 DNA, as far as it was read: TGTGCCTGGAGTCAGGGACTAGCGGACACAGATACC. Translated, it gives CAWSQGLADTDT. The full CDR3 protein reads CAWSQGLADTDTYTF.

This clone occurred many times. The read finishes 3 residues shy of the CDR3 end, and the germline J gene is used to complete it. This chain uses TRBV18 with TRBJ2-3; 9 bases align to TRBD2. V was pared by 1 base and J by 6 bases, with 8 bases of the junction left unmatched. Germline loops: CDR1 KGHSH, CDR2 LQKENI. This CDR3 has 16 amino acids. The sequenced part of the CDR3 DNA is TGTGCCAGCTCACCACAGTTGCTAGCGGGGACGGATACG. Translated, it gives CASSPQLLAGTDT. The entire CDR3 reads CASSPQLLAGTDTQYF.

CDR3 sequence: CASSPLFGGSYEQYF. The sequenced CDR3 bases are TGCGCCAGCAGTCCCCTTTTCGGGGGTTCCTACGAG. The chain carries TRBV23-1 and TRBJ2-7, with D possibly being TRBD2 (6 bases). The missing CDR3 end, 3 residues past where the read stops, is filled in from the germline J gene. TRBV23-1 is identified as an open reading frame with a role that is uncertain. CDR3 length equals 15 residues. V gave up 4 bases and J gave up 1 base, with 14 bases separating them.

On this clone itself: The read stops 3 residues short of the end of the CDR3; the missing end is completed from the germline J gene. The chain has TRBV7-2 and TRBJ2-2; a possible D gene is TRBD2 (6 bases). CDR1 and CDR2 from the germline V gene are SGHTA and FQGNSA. This CDR3 is built from 15 residues. CDR3 region: CASSLGGTAAEKLFF. The covered CDR3 bases are TGTGCCAGCAGCTTAGGCGGGACTGCGGCTGAAAAG.

In this sample, this clone turned up many times. The observed sequence ends 3 residues before the CDR3 terminus, with the missing tail filled in from the germline J gene. J is TRBJ2-1 and V is TRBV30; 9 bases are a match to TRBD1. The germline CDR1 and CDR2 sequences are GTSNPN and SVGIG (reference sequence). The CDR3 totals 13 residues. Losses at the gene ends were 7 bases for V and 7 bases for J; bases not matched to a gene: 8. This CDR3 is CAYRDRVRNEQFF. The CDR3 DNA, read in part, is TGTGCCTACCGGGACAGGGTGAGGAATGAG.

In its sample, this clone was seen many times. The read is 3 residues too short to cover the CDR3 end, so that end is filled in from the germline J gene. The V call is TRBV20-1, the J call TRBJ2-6, with D tentatively TRBD2 (6 bases). The CDR3 sequence is 16 residues long. V was clipped by 6 bases and J by 2 bases, with 17 bases between them. Germline loops: CDR1 DFQATT, CDR2 SNEGSKA (reference sequence). Partial CDR3 DNA: TGCAGTGCCCCCTCCAACGGGGGTACTGGGGCCAACGTC. Its protein is CSAPSNGGTGANV. The complete CDR3 reads CSAPSNGGTGANVLTF.

This clone showed up many times. The missing CDR3 end, 3 residues past where the read stops, is filled in from the germline J gene. This chain connects TRBV20-1 to TRBJ2-7; D is possibly TRBD1 (6 bases). This CDR3 comprises 12 residues. Deletions cut 5 bases from V and 2 bases from J, with 10 bases between. Germline CDR1 reads DFQATT; CDR2 reads SNEGSKA (reference sequence). This chain's CDR3 is CSAQGPTYEQYF. The part of the CDR3 DNA that was read is TGCAGTGCTCAGGGGCCGACCTACGAG.

This clone was counted ten times or more. Coverage ceases 3 residues before the CDR3 finishes, and the germline J gene fills in the end. The chain carries TRBV30 and TRBJ1-5, with no clear D. V gave up 1 base and J gave up 9 bases, with 7 bases separating them. CDR1 and CDR2 (germline): GTSNPN, SVGIG (reference sequence). The CDR3 runs 11 residues. The CDR3 here is CAWSEYGPQHF. CDR3 DNA (partial): TGTGCCTGGAGTGAGTACGGGCCC. Together with reference TRBV30 and TRBJ1-5, the CDR3 gives the full variable domain: SQTIHQWPATLVQPVGSPLSLECTVEGTSNPNLYWYRQAAGRGLQLLFYSVGIGQISSEVPQNLSASRPQDRQFILSSKKLLLSDSGFYLCAWSEYGPQHFGDGTRLSIL.

This clone was counted at least ten times. From the germline J gene comes the end of the CDR3, since the read stops 3 residues before it. The rearrangement links TRBV20-1 to TRBJ2-4, with D maybe TRBD2 (6 bases). From germline, CDR1 is DFQATT and CDR2 SNEGSKA (reference sequence). CDR3 size: 13 residues. The CDR3 loop is CSARGGVVGDQYF. The CDR3 DNA, read in part, is TGCAGTGCTAGAGGCGGGGTCGTCGGGGAT.

This clone was counted many times. The CDR3 extends 3 residues past the end of the read, so its final part is completed from the germline J gene. The chain carries TRBV19 and TRBJ1-1; D is ambiguous. Trimming stripped 6 bases from V and 0 bases from J, with 8 bases between. The CDR3 is 13 residues long. CDR1 and CDR2 (germline): LNHDA, SQIVND (reference sequence). The covered CDR3 bases are TGTGCCAGTAGAAGACAAGTGAACACTGAA. Protein product: CASRRQVNTE. The whole CDR3 sequence is CASRRQVNTEAFF. Using reference TRBV19 and TRBJ1-1 for the parts outside the CDR3, the full variable domain is DGGITQSPKYLFRKEGQNVTLSCEQNLNHDAMYWYRQDPGQGLRLIYYSQIVNDFQKGDIAEGYSVSREKKESFPLTVTSAQKNPTAFYLCASRRQVNTEAFFGQGTRLTVV.

This clone was observed many times. Read coverage stops 3 residues before the CDR3 terminus; the germline J gene supplies the remainder. The chain couples TRBV2 to TRBJ2-2; unclear D gene. Trimming left V 3 bases short and J 9 bases short, with 5 bases between. This CDR3 comprises 11 residues. Germline CDR1 SNHLY, CDR2 FYNNEI. The sequenced CDR3 bases are TGTGCCAGCAGTGATTCCTGGGAG. Protein: CASSDSWE. In full, the CDR3 reads CASSDSWELFF. The full variable domain, in which reference TRBV2 and TRBJ2-2 provide the parts outside the CDR3, is EPEVTQTPSHQVTQMGQEVILRCVPISNHLYFYWYRQILGQKVEFLVSFYNNEISEKSEIFDDQFSVERPDGSNFTLKIRSTKLEDSAMYFCASSDSWELFFGEGSRLTVL.

At least ten counts were recorded for this clone. Coverage ceases 3 residues before the CDR3 finishes, and the germline J gene fills in the end. The V gene is TRBV4-1, the J gene TRBJ2-3, with 10 bases identical to TRBD2. Germline V gives CDR1 MGHRA, CDR2 YSYEKL. This CDR3 is 17 amino acids long. V lost 1 base and J lost 0; bases outside the gene matches: 4. This CDR3 reads CASSQGLAGISTDTQYF. The covered CDR3 bases are TGCGCCAGCAGCCAAGGACTAGCGGGTATTAGCACAGATACG.

This clone was detected ten times or more. Read coverage stops 3 residues before the CDR3 terminus; the germline J gene supplies the remainder. V is TRBV20-1 and J is TRBJ2-1; D call uncertain. V was cut by 0 bases and J by 6 bases, with 9 bases left in between. The CDR3 spans 13 residues. From germline, CDR1 is DFQATT and CDR2 SNEGSKA (reference sequence). The sequenced part of the CDR3 DNA is TGCAGTGCTAGAGATCCGCGAGCCAATGAG. The encoded protein is CSARDPRANE. The entire CDR3 reads CSARDPRANEQFF.